Each of the 10 T cell receptor beta chains below was sequenced from the same sample in a study of blood T cell repertoires in COVID-19. The table came from immunoSEQ multiplex PCR; TCRdb's copy has only in-frame clones and leaves some out. The data contain 25,000 to 35,000 clones, 84% of them seen just once; the ten biggest clones take up approximately 40%. The material sequenced was peripheral blood. The receptors here all came from a woman older than 75 with acute or convalescent COVID-19.

The rearrangement links TRBV7-2 to TRBJ2-1; maybe TRBD2 (7 bases). The CDR3 has 15 amino acids. The V gene lost 1 base and the J gene lost 7 bases, with 14 bases spanning the gap. CDR1 and CDR2 from the germline V gene are SGHTA and FQGNSA. The chain's CDR3 is CASSLGGGLMNEQFF. Here the CDR3 DNA reads TGTGCCAGCAGCTTAGGGGGGGGCCTAATGAATGAGCAGTTCTTC. The full variable domain, in which reference TRBV7-2 and TRBJ2-1 provide the parts outside the CDR3, is GAGVSQSPSNKVTEKGKDVELRCDPISGHTALYWYRQSLGQGLEFLIYFQGNSAPDKSGLPSDRFSAERTGGSVSTLTIQRTQQEDSAVYLCASSLGGGLMNEQFFGPGTRLTVL.

The V call is TRBV30, the J call TRBJ2-7; possible D gene TRBD1, 6 bases. The V gene lost 4 bases and the J gene lost 3 bases, with 10 bases spanning the gap. The CDR3 has 12 amino acids. Germline CDR1 is GTSNPN and CDR2 is SVGIG (reference sequence). The CDR3 protein is CAWTGVGYEQYF. In DNA form, the CDR3 reads TGTGCCTGGACAGGGGTCGGCTACGAGCAGTACTTC.

The V call is TRBV9, the J call TRBJ1-5; perhaps TRBD1 as D (5 bases). Trimming shortened V by 0 bases and J by 4 bases, and 23 bases separated the two germline ends. The CDR3 spans 19 residues. The germline V gene encodes CDR1 SGDLS and CDR2 YYNGEE. DNA for the CDR3: TGTGCCAGCAGCGTAGAAGGAGTGGTCAGGGAAGCCCTTAATCAGCCCCAGCATTTT. It encodes CASSVEGVVREALNQPQHF.

This chain joins TRBV24-1 and TRBJ2-3, with a possible D match to TRBD1 (5 bases). Germline V lookup: CDR1 KGHDR, CDR2 SFDVKD. The CDR3 is 16 residues long. Trimming took off 4 bases at V and 0 bases at J, with 13 bases between the two ends. CDR3 amino acids: CATSEPGLPSTDTQYF. In nucleotides, the CDR3 is TGTGCCACCAGTGAACCAGGGTTGCCTAGCACAGATACGCAGTATTTT.

The DNA for the CDR3 is TGTGCCTGGAACAGAAACACTGAAGCTTTCTTT. It codes for CAWNRNTEAFF. This chain joins TRBV30 and TRBJ1-1; D ambiguous. Trimming left V 4 bases short and J 2 bases short, with 5 bases between. The CDR3 is 11 residues long. In germline, CDR1 is GTSNPN, CDR2 SVGIG (reference sequence).

The chain couples TRBV7-8 to TRBJ1-2; D perhaps matches TRBD1 (5 bases). The V end was cut by 0 bases, the J end by 7 bases, with 18 bases between. The CDR3 is 16 residues long. Germline CDR1 and CDR2: SGHVS and FQNEAQ. CDR3 protein: CASSLAQARGGRGYTF. The CDR3 coding sequence is TGTGCCAGCAGCTTAGCTCAAGCAAGGGGCGGTCGTGGCTACACCTTC.

This rearrangement joins TRBV5-6 to TRBJ2-1; 7 positions agree with TRBD2. J gave up 5 bases and V 4 bases, and 15 bases lay outside the gene matches. Germline CDR1 is SGHDT and CDR2 is YYEEEE. CDR3 length equals 17 residues. For the CDR3, the DNA is TGTGCCAGCAGCCCTCTCCGTGCGGGGAGGGGTAACAATGAGCAGTTCTTC. Translation: CASSPLRAGRGNNEQFF.

The rearrangement links TRBV9 to TRBJ2-5, with TRBD1 identical over 8 bases. The CDR3 runs to 16 residues. Germline V gene sequence: CDR1 SGDLS, CDR2 YYNGEE. V lost 0 bases to trimming and J lost 2 bases; unmatched junction nucleotides: 6. CDR3: CASSVEGQGGQETQYF. The CDR3 DNA sequence: TGTGCCAGCAGCGTAGAAGGACAGGGTGGACAAGAGACCCAGTACTTC.

The V and J genes are TRBV13 and TRBJ2-1; no clear D gene. Trimming took off 5 bases at V and 4 bases at J, with 9 bases between the two ends. The CDR3 extends over 13 amino acids. Per germline, CDR1 PRHDT and CDR2 FYEKMQ (reference sequence). CDR3 coding DNA: TGTGCCAGCAGCGTGACTCGTTACAATGAGCAGTTCTTC. It is translated as CASSVTRYNEQFF.

CDR3 amino acids: CASSLSRPSDNEQFF. CDR3 DNA: TGTGCCAGCAGTTTATCGAGGCCTTCGGACAATGAGCAGTTCTTC. The chain links TRBV27 to TRBJ2-1; no clear D. The germline V gene has CDR1 MNHEY and CDR2 SMNVEV (reference sequence). CDR3 length: 15 amino acids. The V end lost 0 bases, the J end lost 5 bases, and 11 bases lay between the germline ends.